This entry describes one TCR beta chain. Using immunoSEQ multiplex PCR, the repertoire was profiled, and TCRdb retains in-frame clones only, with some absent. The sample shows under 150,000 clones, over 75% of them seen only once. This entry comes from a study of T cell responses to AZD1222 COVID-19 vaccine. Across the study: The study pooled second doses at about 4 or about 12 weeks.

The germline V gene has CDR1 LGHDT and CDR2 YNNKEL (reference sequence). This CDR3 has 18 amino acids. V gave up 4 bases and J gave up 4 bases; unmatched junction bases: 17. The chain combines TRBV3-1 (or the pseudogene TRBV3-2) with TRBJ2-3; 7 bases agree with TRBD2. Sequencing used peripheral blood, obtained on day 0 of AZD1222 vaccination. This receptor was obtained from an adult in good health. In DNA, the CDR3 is TGTGCCAGCAGCCGATACCCACTAGTGGCGGGAGTCCCAGATACGCAGTATTTT. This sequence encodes CASSRYPLVAGVPDTQYF.